This T cell receptor beta chain came from a study of shared clonotypes between healthy human individuals. Clones were read by immunoSEQ multiplex PCR, and TCRdb kept only the in-frame ones, dropping some. Counted here are about 600,000 clones, roughly 95% occurring once; the ten biggest clones make up 0.1% to 0.11%. It was CD45RO-negative cells, positively selected for CCR7, that made up naive CD8 cells, with terminally differentiated effector memory CD45RA+ cells excluded. Broader study findings: A small donor pool kept down the genetic and exposure-history diversity that was represented. Compared with memory subsets, naive subsets generally had larger estimated richness. Clonotypes not shared had lower generation probabilities than those common to all four donors.

With regard to this clone: No antigen is known for it.

Trimming removed 5 bases at V and 6 bases at J, with 14 bases between. Germline V CDR1 and CDR2: MDHEN, SYDVKM. The CDR3 length is 14 residues. The sequencing sample was made of naive CD8+ T cells sorted from blood. The V and J genes are TRBV28 and TRBJ1-5, with D uncertain. The source is a woman aged 25 to 39 in good health. The CDR3 DNA is TGTGCCAGCAGTCTCCGGGTTAGTGGTCAGCCCCAGCATTTT. Encoded protein: CASSLRVSGQPQHF.